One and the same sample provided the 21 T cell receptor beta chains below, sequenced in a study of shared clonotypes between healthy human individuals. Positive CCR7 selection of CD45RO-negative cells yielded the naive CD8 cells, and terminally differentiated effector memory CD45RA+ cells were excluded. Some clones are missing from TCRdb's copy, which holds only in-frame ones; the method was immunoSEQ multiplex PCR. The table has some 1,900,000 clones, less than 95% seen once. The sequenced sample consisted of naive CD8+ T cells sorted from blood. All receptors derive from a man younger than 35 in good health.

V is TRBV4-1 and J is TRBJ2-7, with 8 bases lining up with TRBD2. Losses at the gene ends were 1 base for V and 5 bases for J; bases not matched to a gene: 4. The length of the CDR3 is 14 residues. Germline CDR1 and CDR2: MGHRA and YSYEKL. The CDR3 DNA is TGCGCCAGCAGCCAAGTGAGCGGGAGCGACGAGCAGTACTTC. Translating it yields CASSQVSGSDEQYF.

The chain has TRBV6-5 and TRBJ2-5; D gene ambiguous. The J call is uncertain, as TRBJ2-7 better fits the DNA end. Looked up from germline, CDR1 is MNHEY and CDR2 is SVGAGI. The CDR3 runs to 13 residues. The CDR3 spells CASSYSPWIEQYF. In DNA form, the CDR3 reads TGTGCCAGCAGTTACTCCCCTTGGATCGAGCAGTACTTC.

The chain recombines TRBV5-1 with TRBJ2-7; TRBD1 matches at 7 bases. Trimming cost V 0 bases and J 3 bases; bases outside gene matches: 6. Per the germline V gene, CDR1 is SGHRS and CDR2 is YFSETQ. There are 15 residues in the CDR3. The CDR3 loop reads CASSLEATGVYEQYF. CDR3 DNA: TGCGCCAGCAGCTTGGAGGCTACAGGGGTCTACGAGCAGTACTTC.

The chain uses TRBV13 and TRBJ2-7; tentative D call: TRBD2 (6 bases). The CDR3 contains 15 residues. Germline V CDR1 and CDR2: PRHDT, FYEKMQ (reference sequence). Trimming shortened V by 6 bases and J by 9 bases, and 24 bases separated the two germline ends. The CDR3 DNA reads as TGTGCCAGCAGTTCCGGGACTTCGGACATTTTGGGGCAGTACTTC. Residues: CASSSGTSDILGQYF.

CDR3 loop: CAWSGTGSWSPLHF. The CDR3, as DNA: TGTGCCTGGAGCGGGACAGGGAGTTGGTCACCCCTCCACTTT. V usage is TRBV30 and J usage is TRBJ1-6; 9 bases line up with TRBD1. Germline lookup yields CDR1 GTSNPN and CDR2 SVGIG (reference sequence). CDR3 length: 14 residues. With V trimmed by 3 bases and J by 10 bases, 7 bases remained unmatched.

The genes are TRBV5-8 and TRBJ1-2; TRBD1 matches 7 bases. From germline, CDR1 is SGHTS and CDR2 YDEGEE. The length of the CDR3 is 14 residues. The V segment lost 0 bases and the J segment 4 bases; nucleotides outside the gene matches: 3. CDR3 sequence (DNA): TGTGCCAGCAGCTTGGACAGGGGAGTCTATGGCTACACCTTC. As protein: CASSLDRGVYGYTF.

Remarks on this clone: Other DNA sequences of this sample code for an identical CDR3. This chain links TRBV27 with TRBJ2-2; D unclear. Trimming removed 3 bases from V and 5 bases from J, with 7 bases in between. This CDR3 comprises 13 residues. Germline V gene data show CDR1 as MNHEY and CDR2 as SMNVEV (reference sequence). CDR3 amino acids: CASSFGRTGELFF. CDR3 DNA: TGTGCCAGCAGTTTTGGGCGGACCGGGGAGCTGTTTTTT.

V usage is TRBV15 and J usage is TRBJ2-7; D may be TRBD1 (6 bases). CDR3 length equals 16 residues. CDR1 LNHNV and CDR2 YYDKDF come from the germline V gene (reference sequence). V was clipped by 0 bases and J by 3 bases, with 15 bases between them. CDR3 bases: TGTGCCACCAGCAGAGATTGGGGGCTGGGTTACTACGAGCAGTACTTC. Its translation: CATSRDWGLGYYEQYF. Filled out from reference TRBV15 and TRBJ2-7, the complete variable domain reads DAMVIQNPRYQVTQFGKPVTLSCSQTLNHNVMYWYQQKSSQAPKLLFHYYDKDFNNEADTPDNFQSRRPNTSFCFLDIRSPGLGDTAMYLCATSRDWGLGYYEQYFGPGTRLTVT.

As DNA, the CDR3 is TGTGCCAGCAGTGAACCCTACAGAAAGAATCAGCCCCAGCATTTT. The encoded protein is CASSEPYRKNQPQHF. The chain uses TRBV2 and TRBJ1-5; D uncertain. The CDR3 loop spans 15 amino acids. Germline-derived CDR1 and CDR2 are SNHLY and FYNNEI. V lost 2 bases, J lost 4 bases, and 12 bases lay in between. The whole variable domain, filled in from reference TRBV2 and TRBJ1-5, reads EPEVTQTPSHQVTQMGQEVILRCVPISNHLYFYWYRQILGQKVEFLVSFYNNEISEKSEIFDDQFSVERPDGSNFTLKIRSTKLEDSAMYFCASSEPYRKNQPQHFGDGTRLSIL.

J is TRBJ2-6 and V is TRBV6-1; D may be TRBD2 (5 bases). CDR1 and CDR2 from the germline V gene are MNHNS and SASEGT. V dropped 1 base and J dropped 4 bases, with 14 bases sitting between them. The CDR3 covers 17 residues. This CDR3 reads CASSEGFEGAGANVLTF. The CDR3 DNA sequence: TGTGCCAGCAGTGAAGGGTTTGAGGGTGCGGGGGCCAACGTCCTGACTTTC.

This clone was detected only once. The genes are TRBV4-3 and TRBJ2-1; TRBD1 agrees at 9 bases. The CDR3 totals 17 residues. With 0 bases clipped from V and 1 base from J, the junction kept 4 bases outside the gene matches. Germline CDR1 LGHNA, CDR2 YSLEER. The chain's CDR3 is CASSQDWDRVSYNEQFF. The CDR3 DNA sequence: TGCGCCAGCAGCCAAGATTGGGACAGGGTGTCCTACAATGAGCAGTTCTTC.

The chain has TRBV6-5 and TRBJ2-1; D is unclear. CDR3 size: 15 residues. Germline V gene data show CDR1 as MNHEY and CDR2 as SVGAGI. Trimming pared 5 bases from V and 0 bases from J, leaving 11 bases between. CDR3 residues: CASSPDTYSYNEQFF. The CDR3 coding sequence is TGTGCCAGCAGTCCTGACACATACTCCTACAATGAGCAGTTCTTC.

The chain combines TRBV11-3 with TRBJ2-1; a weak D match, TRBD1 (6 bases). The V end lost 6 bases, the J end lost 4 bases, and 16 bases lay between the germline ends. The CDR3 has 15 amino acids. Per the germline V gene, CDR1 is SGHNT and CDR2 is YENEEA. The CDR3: CASSSGGDTYNEQFF. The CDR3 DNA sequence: TGTGCCAGCAGTTCTGGTGGGGACACATACAATGAGCAGTTCTTC.

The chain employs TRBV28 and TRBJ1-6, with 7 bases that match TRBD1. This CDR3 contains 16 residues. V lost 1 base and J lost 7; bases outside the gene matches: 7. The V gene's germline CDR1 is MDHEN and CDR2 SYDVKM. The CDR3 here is CASSLFTTGVNSPLHF. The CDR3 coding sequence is TGTGCCAGCAGTTTATTTACTACAGGGGTAAATTCACCCCTCCACTTT.

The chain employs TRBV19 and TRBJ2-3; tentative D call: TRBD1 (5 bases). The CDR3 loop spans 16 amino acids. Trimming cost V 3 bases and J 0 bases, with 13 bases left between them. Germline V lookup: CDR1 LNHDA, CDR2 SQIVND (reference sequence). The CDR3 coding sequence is TGTGCCAGTAGTATCGGCGCCAGGGCAAGCACAGATACGCAGTATTTT. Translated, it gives CASSIGARASTDTQYF.

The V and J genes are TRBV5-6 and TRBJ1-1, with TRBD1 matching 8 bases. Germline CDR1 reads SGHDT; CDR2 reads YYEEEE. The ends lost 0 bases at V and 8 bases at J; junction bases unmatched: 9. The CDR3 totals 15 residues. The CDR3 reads CASSLGQGAVWEAFF. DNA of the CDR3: TGTGCCAGCAGCTTGGGCCAGGGGGCCGTTTGGGAAGCTTTCTTT. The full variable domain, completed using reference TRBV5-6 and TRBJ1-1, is DAGVTQSPTHLIKTRGQQVTLRCSPKSGHDTVSWYQQALGQGPQFIFQYYEEEERQRGNFPDRFSGHQFPNYSSELNVNALLLGDSALYLCASSLGQGAVWEAFFGQGTRLTVV.

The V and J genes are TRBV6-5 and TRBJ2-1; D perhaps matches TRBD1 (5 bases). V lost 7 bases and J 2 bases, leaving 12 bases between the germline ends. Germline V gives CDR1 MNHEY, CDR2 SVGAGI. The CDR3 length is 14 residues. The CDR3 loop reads CASKPSTAYNEQFF. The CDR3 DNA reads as TGTGCCAGCAAACCCTCGACAGCCTACAATGAGCAGTTCTTC.

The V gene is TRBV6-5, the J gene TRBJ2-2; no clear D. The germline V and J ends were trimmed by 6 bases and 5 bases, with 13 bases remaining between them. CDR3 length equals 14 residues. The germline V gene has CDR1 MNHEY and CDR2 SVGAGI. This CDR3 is CASSPLRATGELFF. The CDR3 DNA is TGTGCCAGCAGCCCCCTACGAGCGACCGGGGAGCTGTTTTTT.

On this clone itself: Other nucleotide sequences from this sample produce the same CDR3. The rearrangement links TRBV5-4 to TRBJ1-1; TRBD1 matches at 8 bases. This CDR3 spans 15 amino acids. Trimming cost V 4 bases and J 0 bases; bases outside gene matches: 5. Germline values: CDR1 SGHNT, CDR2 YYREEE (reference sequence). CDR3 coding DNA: TGTGCCAGCAGCCTAGACAGGGGTATGAACACTGAAGCTTTCTTT. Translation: CASSLDRGMNTEAFF.

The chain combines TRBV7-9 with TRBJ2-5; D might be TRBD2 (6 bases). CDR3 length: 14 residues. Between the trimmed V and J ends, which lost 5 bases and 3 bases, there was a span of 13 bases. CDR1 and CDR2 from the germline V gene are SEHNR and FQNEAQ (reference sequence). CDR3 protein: CASSPGDFEETQYF. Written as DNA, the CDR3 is TGTGCCAGCAGCCCGGGGGACTTTGAAGAGACCCAGTACTTC.

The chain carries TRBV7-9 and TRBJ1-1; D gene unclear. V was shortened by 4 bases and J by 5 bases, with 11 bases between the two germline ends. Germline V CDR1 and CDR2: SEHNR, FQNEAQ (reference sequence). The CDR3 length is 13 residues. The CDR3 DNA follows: TGTGCCAGCAGCTCGACCCCGAGGACTGAAGCTTTCTTT. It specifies CASSSTPRTEAFF.